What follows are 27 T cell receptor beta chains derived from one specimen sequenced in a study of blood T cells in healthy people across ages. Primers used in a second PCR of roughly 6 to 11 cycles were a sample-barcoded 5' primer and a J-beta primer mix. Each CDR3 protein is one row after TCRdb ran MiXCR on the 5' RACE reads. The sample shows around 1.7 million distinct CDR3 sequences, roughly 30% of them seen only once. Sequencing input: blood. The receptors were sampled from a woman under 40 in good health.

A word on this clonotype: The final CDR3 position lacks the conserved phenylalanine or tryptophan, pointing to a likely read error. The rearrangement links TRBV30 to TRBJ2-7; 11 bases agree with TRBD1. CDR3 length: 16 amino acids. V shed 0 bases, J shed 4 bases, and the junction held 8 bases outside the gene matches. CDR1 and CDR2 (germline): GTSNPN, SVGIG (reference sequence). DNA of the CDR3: TGTGCCTGGAGTGTCCCCCGGACAGGGGGCGTTTACGAGCAGTACCTC. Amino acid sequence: CAWSVPRTGGVYEQYL.

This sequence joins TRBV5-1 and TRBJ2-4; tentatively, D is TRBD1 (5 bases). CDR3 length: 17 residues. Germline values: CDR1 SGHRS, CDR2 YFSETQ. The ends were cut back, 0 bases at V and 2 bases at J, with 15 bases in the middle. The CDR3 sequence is CASSLVPQAATKNIQYF. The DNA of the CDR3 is TGCGCCAGCAGCTTGGTTCCACAGGCAGCTACCAAAAACATTCAGTACTTC.

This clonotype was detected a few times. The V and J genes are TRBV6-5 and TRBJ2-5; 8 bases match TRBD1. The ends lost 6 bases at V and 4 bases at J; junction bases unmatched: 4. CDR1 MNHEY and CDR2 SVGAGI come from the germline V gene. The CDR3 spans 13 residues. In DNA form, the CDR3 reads TGTGCCAGCAGACCGACAGGGGCAGAGACCCAGTACTTC. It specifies CASRPTGAETQYF.

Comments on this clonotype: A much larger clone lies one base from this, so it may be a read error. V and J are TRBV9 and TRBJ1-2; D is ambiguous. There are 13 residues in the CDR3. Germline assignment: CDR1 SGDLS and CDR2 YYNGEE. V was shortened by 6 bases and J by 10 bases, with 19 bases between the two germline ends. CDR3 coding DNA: TGTGCCAGCACCTTATCTGGCACTGGGGACTACACCTTC. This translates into CASTLSGTGDYTF. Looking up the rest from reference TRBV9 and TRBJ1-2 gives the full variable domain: DSGVTQTPKHLITATGQRVTLRCSPRSGDLSVYWYQQSLDQGLQFLIQYYNGEERAKGNILERFSAQQFPDLHSELNLSSLELGDSALYFCASTLSGTGDYTFGSGTRLTVV.

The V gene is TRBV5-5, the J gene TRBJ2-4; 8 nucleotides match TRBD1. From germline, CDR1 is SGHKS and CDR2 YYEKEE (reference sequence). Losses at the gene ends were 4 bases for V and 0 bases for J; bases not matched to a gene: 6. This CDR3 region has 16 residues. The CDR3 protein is CASSERDRLAKNIQYF. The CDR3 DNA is TGTGCCAGCAGCGAACGGGACAGGTTAGCCAAAAACATTCAGTACTTC.

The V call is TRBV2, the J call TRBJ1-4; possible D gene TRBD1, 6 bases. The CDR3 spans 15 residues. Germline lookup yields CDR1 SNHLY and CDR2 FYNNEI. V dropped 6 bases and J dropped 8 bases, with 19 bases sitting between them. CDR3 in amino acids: CASRVNTGFGEKLFF. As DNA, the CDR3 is TGTGCCAGCAGGGTAAACACAGGGTTCGGCGAAAAACTGTTTTTT.

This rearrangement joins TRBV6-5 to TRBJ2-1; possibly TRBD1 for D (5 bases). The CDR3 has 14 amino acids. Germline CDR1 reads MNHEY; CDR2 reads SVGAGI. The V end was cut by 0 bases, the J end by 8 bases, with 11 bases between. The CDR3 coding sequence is TGTGCCAGCAGTTACTCTGGACAACCGGATGAGCAGTTCTTC. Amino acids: CASSYSGQPDEQFF.

CDR3 amino acids: CASSSTAGDGELFF. The CDR3 DNA reads TGTGCCAGCAGCAGTACGGCGGGGGACGGGGAGCTGTTTTTT. The V gene is TRBV7-3, the J gene TRBJ2-2, with TRBD2 matching 7 bases. There are 14 residues in the CDR3. From germline, CDR1 is SGHTA and CDR2 FQGTGA. Germline trimming cut 5 bases from V and 7 bases from J; bases unmatched to any gene: 7.

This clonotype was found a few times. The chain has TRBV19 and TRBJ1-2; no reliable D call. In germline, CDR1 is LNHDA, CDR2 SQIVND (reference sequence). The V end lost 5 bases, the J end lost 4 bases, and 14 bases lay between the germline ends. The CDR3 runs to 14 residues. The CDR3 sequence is CASSPEEWPYGYTF. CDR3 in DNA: TGTGCCAGTAGTCCCGAAGAGTGGCCCTATGGCTACACCTTC.

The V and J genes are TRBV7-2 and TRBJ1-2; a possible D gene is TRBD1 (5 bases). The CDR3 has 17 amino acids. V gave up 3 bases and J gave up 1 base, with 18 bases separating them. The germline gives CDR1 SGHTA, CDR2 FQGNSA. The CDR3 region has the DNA TGTGCCAGCAGCTTGGGGACGGCGTCAGACGTTAACTATGGCTACACCTTC. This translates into CASSLGTASDVNYGYTF. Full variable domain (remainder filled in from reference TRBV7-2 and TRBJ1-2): GAGVSQSPSNKVTEKGKDVELRCDPISGHTALYWYRQSLGQGLEFLIYFQGNSAPDKSGLPSDRFSAERTGGSVSTLTIQRTQQEDSAVYLCASSLGTASDVNYGYTFGSGTRLTVV.

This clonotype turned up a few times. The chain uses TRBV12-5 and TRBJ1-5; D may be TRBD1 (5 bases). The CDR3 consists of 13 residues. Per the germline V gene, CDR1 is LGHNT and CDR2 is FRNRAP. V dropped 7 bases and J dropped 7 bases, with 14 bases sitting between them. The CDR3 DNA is TGTGCTAGTGCCCAGAAACGGGGGCAGCCCCAGCATTTT. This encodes CASAQKRGQPQHF.

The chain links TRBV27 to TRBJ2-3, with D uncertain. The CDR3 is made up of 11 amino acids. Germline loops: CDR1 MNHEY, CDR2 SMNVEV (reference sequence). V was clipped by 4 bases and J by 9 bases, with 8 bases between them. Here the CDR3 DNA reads TGTGCCAGCAGTTCCGACTTGACGCAGTATTTT. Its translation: CASSSDLTQYF.

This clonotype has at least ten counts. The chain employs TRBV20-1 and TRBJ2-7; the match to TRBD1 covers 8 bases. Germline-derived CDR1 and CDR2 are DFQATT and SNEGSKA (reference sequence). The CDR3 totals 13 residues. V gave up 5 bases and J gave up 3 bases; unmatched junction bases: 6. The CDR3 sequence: CSAEDRGDYEQYF. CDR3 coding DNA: TGCAGTGCTGAAGACAGGGGTGACTACGAGCAGTACTTC.

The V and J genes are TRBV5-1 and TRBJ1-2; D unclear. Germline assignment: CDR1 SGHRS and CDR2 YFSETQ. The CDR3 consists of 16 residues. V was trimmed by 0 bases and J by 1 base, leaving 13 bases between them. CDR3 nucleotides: TGCGCCAGCAGCTTGGGAAAGTCTCGGGTTAACTATGGCTACACCTTC. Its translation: CASSLGKSRVNYGYTF.

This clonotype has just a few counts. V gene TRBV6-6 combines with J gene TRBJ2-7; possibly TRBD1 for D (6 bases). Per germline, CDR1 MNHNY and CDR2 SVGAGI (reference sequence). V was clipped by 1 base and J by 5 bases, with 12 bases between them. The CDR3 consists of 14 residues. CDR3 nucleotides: TGTGCCAGCAGTTACTACCAGGGGAACCACGAGCAGTACTTC. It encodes CASSYYQGNHEQYF.

The CDR3: CASSPIAGTSYGYTF. The CDR3 region has the DNA TGTGCCAGCTCACCAATCGCGGGGACGTCCTATGGCTACACCTTC. The genes are TRBV18 and TRBJ1-2, with a possible D match to TRBD1 (5 bases). With 2 bases removed from V and 4 bases from J, the gap between germline ends came to 14 bases. The CDR3 is made up of 15 amino acids. Germline-derived CDR1 and CDR2 are KGHSH and LQKENI. Variable domain in full (rest from reference TRBV18 and TRBJ1-2): NAGVMQNPRHLVRRRGQEARLRCSPMKGHSHVYWYRQLPEEGLKFMVYLQKENIIDESGMPKERFSAEFPKEGPSILRIQQVVRGDSAAYFCASSPIAGTSYGYTFGSGTRLTVV.

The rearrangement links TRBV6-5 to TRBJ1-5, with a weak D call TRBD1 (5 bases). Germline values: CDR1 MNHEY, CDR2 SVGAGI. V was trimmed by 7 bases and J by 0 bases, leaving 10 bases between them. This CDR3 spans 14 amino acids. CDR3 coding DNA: TGTGCCAGCAAACGGGACGGTAGCAATCAGCCCCAGCATTTT. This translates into CASKRDGSNQPQHF.

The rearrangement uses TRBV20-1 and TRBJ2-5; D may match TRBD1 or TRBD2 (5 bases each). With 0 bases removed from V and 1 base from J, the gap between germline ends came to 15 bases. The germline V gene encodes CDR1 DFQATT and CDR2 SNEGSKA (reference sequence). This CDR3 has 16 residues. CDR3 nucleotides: TGCAGTGCTAGAGATGGTAAAGGGACCGTCCAAGAGACCCAGTACTTC. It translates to CSARDGKGTVQETQYF.

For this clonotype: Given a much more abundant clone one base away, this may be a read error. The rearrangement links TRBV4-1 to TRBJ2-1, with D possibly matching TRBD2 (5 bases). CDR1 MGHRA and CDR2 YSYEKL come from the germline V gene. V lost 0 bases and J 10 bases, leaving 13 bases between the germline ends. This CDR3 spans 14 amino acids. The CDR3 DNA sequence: TGCGCCAGCAGCCAAGATATAGCGTTCTACGAGCAGTTCTTC. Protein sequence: CASSQDIAFYEQFF.

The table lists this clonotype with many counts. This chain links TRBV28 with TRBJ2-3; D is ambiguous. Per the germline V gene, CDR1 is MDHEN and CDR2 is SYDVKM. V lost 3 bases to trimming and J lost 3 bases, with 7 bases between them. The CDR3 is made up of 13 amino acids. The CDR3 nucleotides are TGTGCCAGCAGTTTTCGCATTACAGATACGCAGTATTTT. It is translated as CASSFRITDTQYF.

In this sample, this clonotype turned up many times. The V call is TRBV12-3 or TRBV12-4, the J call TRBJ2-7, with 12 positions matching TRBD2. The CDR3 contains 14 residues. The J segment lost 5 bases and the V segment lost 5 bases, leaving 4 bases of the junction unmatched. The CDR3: CASSGTSGWNEQYF. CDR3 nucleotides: TGTGCCAGCAGTGGGACTAGCGGGTGGAACGAGCAGTACTTC.

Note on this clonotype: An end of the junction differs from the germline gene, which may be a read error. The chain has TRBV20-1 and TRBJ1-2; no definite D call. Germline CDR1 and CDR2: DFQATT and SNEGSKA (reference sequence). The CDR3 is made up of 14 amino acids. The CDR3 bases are TGCAGCGCTAGTTCTGGCAGCTCTAACTATGGCTACACCTTC. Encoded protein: CSASSGSSNYGYTF.

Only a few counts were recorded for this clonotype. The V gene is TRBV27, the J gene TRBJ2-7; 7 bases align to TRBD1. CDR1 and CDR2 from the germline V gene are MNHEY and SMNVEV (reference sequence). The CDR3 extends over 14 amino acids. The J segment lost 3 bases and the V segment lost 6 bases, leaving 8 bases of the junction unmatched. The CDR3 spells CASSLDREHYEQYF. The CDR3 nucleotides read TGTGCCAGCAGCCTAGACAGGGAACACTACGAGCAGTACTTC.

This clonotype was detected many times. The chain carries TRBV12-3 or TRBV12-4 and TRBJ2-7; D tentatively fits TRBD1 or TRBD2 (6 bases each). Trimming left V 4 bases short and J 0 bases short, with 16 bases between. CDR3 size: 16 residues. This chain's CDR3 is CASSSGAVTPSYEQYF. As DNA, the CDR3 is TGTGCCAGCAGTTCGGGGGCAGTCACCCCCTCCTACGAGCAGTACTTC.

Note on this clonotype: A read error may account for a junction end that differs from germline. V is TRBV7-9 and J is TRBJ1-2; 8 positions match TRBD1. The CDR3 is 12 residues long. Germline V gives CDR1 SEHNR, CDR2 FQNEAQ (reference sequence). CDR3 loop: CPSSPGGTGCTF. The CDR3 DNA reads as TGTCCCAGCAGTCCCGGTGGGACAGGCTGCACCTTC. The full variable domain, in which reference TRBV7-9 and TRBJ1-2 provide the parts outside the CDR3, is DTGVSQNPRHKITKRGQNVTFRCDPISEHNRLYWYRQTLGQGPEFLTYFQNEAQLEKSRLLSDRFSAERPKGSFSTLEIQRTEQGDSAMYLCPSSPGGTGCTFGSGTRLTVV.

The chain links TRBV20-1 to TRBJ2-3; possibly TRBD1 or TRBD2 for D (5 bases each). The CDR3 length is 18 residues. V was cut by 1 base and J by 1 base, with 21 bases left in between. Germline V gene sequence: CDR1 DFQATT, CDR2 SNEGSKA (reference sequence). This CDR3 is CSARVPGNPLAGTDTQYF. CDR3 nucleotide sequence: TGCAGTGCTAGAGTTCCAGGGAACCCGCTAGCTGGCACAGATACGCAGTATTTT.

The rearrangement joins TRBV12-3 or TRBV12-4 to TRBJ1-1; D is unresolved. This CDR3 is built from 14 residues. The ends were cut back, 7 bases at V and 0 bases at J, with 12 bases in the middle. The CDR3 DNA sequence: TGTGCCAGCAAATTGGGTAGATTGAACACTGAAGCTTTCTTT. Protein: CASKLGRLNTEAFF.